Listed here is a single TCR beta chain. Its antigen remains unknown. This entry comes from a study of OX40 agonist ivuxolimab in advanced cancers. Turning to the study itself: The patients' treatment was ivuxolimab, an agonistic anti-OX40 (CD134) antibody. Participants, 75% to 90% male, averaged around 60 years of age, ranging from about 20 to 80.

Method: immunoSEQ multiplex PCR; TCRdb's copy keeps in-frame clones and lacks some. The table has roughly 100,000 clones, roughly 91% seen once. Study findings and constraints: Partial responders treated at 0.1-3.0 mg/kg exhibited clonal expansion among the lowest measured.

With autoimmune disease history or systemic immunosuppression, patients were excluded. The CDR3 extends over 14 amino acids. Germline V CDR1 and CDR2: SGHDN, FVKESK. V dropped 4 bases and J dropped 2 bases, with 10 bases sitting between them. This receptor was identified in an adult with an advanced solid tumor such as melanoma, head and neck, liver or kidney cancer. The sequenced sample was CD4+ or CD8+ T cells sorted from blood, obtained in a trial of the OX40 agonist ivuxolimab. The chain couples TRBV14 to TRBJ2-3; D is unclear. CDR3 sequence (DNA): TGTGCCAGCAGCCCACTTAGGCCCACAGATACGCAGTATTTT. It codes for CASSPLRPTDTQYF. Together with reference TRBV14 and TRBJ2-3, the CDR3 gives the full variable domain: EAGVTQFPSHSVIEKGQTVTLRCDPISGHDNLYWYRRVMGKEIKFLLHFVKESKQDESGMPNNRFLAERTGGTYSTLKVQPAELEDSGVYFCASSPLRPTDTQYFGPGTRLTVL.